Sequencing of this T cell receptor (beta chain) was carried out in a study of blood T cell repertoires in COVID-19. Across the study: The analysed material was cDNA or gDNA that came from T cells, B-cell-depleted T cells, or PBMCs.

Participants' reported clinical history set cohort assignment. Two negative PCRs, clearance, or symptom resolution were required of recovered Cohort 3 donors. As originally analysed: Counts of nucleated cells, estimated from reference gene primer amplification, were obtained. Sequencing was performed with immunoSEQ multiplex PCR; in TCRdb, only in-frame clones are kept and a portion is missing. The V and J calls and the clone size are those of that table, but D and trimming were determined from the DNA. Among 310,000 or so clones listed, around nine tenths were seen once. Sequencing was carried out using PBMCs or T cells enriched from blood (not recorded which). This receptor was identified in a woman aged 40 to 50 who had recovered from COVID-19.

CDR3 bases: TGTGCCAGCAGTTTGCAGCGCCCCATTCAGTACTTC. Amino acid sequence: CASSLQRPIQYF. V is TRBV2 and J is TRBJ2-4; D gene unclear. Trimming removed 5 bases from V and 9 bases from J, with 11 bases in between. Germline CDR1 SNHLY, CDR2 FYNNEI. There are 12 residues in the CDR3.